These 27 T cell receptor beta chains came from one sample sequenced in a study of blood T cell repertoires in COVID-19. Data came from immunoSEQ multiplex PCR; TCRdb stores just in-frame clones and leaves some out. The data contain fewer than 150,000 clones, roughly 80% of them seen just once; the ten biggest clones take up about 8.1%. Sequenced input: peripheral blood. The receptors derive from a woman aged 40-49 years with acute or convalescent COVID-19.

This chain connects TRBV6-1 to TRBJ1-2; tentative D call: TRBD1 (6 bases). Trimming removed 3 bases at V and 8 bases at J, with 13 bases between. The CDR3 has 13 amino acids. Per the germline V gene, CDR1 is MNHNS and CDR2 is SASEGT. CDR3 amino acids: CASSEYRAAGYTF. The CDR3 coding sequence is TGTGCCAGCAGTGAGTACAGGGCGGCCGGCTACACCTTC.

This chain links TRBV4-1 with TRBJ1-2; tentative D call: TRBD1 (6 bases). This CDR3 region has 13 residues. Germline V gene lookup returns CDR1 MGHRA and CDR2 YSYEKL. The V and J ends lost 0 bases and 4 bases respectively, with 6 bases between them. CDR3 sequence: CASSQEQGYGYTF. In DNA form, the CDR3 reads TGCGCCAGCAGCCAAGAACAGGGCTATGGCTACACCTTC.

The CDR3 DNA follows: TGTGCCAGCATATGGACTAGCGGGGGCCTCGAGCAGTACTTC. Its translation is CASIWTSGGLEQYF. The chain joins TRBV6-5 to TRBJ2-7; TRBD2 matches at 13 bases. The CDR3 is 14 amino acids. V lost 7 bases to trimming and J lost 6 bases; unmatched junction nucleotides: 6. The V gene's germline CDR1 is MNHEY and CDR2 SVGAGI.

The chain couples TRBV5-1 to TRBJ1-5; D is unresolved. Germline CDR1 and CDR2: SGHRS and YFSETQ. The ends were cut back, 2 bases at V and 6 bases at J, with 9 bases in the middle. The CDR3 has 13 residues. CDR3: CASSFGLGQPQHF. CDR3 in DNA: TGCGCCAGCAGCTTTGGACTCGGTCAGCCCCAGCATTTT.

The chain links TRBV9 to TRBJ2-1, with D maybe TRBD1 (6 bases). CDR1 is SGDLS and CDR2 is YYNGEE in the germline V gene. The ends were cut back, 1 base at V and 3 bases at J, with 14 bases in the middle. The CDR3 sequence is 16 residues long. Here the CDR3 DNA reads TGTGCCAGCAGCGTATATAGGGGGTCTCACTACAATGAGCAGTTCTTC. Translating it yields CASSVYRGSHYNEQFF.

The V gene is TRBV5-6, the J gene TRBJ1-1, with 7 nucleotides matching TRBD1. The trim removed 9 bases at V and 4 bases at J, leaving 6 bases unmatched. The germline V gene has CDR1 SGHDT and CDR2 YYEEEE. CDR3 length: 12 amino acids. CDR3 amino acids: CATHRGSTEAFF. The DNA for the CDR3 is TGTGCCACCCACAGGGGAAGCACTGAAGCTTTCTTT.

V is TRBV5-8 and J is TRBJ1-2, with 7 positions matching TRBD1. Losses at the gene ends were 4 bases for V and 5 bases for J; bases not matched to a gene: 14. The CDR3 length is 16 residues. Per germline, CDR1 SGHTS and CDR2 YDEGEE. The CDR3 is CASSRGLQGYSYGYTF. The DNA for the CDR3 is TGTGCCAGCAGCCGAGGGTTACAGGGGTATTCTTATGGCTACACCTTC.

The rearrangement joins TRBV6-5 to TRBJ1-2, with TRBD1 matching over 9 bases. V dropped 5 bases and J dropped 5; count of bases not matched to a gene: 6. The CDR3 contains 14 residues. Germline V gene data show CDR1 as MNHEY and CDR2 as SVGAGI. As DNA, the CDR3 is TGTGCCAGCAGTACCCCGGGACAGGGATATGGCTACACCTTC. Its translation: CASSTPGQGYGYTF.

The rearrangement uses TRBV5-1 and TRBJ2-6; 10 bases are a match to TRBD1. There are 21 residues in the CDR3. The trim removed 0 bases at V and 2 bases at J, leaving 14 bases unmatched. Germline CDR1 is SGHRS and CDR2 is YFSETQ. CDR3 sequence (DNA): TGCGCCAGCAGCTTGGTACCTGGACAGGGGGTGAGACAAACTGGGGCCAACGTCCTGACTTTC. Its translation: CASSLVPGQGVRQTGANVLTF.

The chain carries TRBV6-5 and TRBJ1-1; tentative D call: TRBD1 (6 bases). The CDR3 is made up of 13 amino acids. Trimming shortened V by 6 bases and J by 3 bases, and 11 bases separated the two germline ends. CDR1 is MNHEY and CDR2 is SVGAGI in the germline V gene. CDR3 sequence (DNA): TGTGCCAGCAGGAGGGACACTGACACTGAAGCTTTCTTT. The encoded protein is CASRRDTDTEAFF.

The table lists this clone with a count of one. The V gene is TRBV24-1, the J gene TRBJ2-1; D is possibly TRBD1 (5 bases). V lost 3 bases to trimming and J lost 7 bases, with 21 bases between them. Looked up from germline, CDR1 is KGHDR and CDR2 is SFDVKD. The CDR3 is made up of 17 amino acids. The CDR3 DNA reads as TGTGCCACCAGTGATGCCCTGGGTACTCAAGGGGCGAATGAGCAGTTCTTC. Encoded protein: CATSDALGTQGANEQFF.

This clone was seen a handful of times. The chain carries TRBV19 and TRBJ1-2, with a possible D match to TRBD1 (5 bases). The CDR3 contains 14 residues. V was clipped by 6 bases and J by 4 bases, with 15 bases between them. Germline CDR1 and CDR2: LNHDA and SQIVND (reference sequence). Written as DNA, the CDR3 is TGTGCCAGTAGAGCAGGGCGGTCGTTCTATGGCTACACCTTC. This codes for CASRAGRSFYGYTF.

This clone showed up just once. J is TRBJ2-1 and V is TRBV7-9; TRBD2 is a possible D gene (6 bases). The V gene's germline CDR1 is SEHNR and CDR2 FQNEAQ (reference sequence). V shed 11 bases and J shed 6 bases, with 17 bases lying between them. The CDR3 is 13 amino acids. Here the CDR3 DNA reads TGTGCCGGGCGGGCGGAGGGGACCAATGAGCAGTTCTTC. It encodes CAGRAEGTNEQFF.

This chain joins TRBV7-8 and TRBJ2-7; TRBD2 aligns across 10 bases. Germline values: CDR1 SGHVS, CDR2 FQNEAQ. The CDR3 spans 16 residues. With V trimmed by 0 bases and J by 2 bases, 4 bases remained unmatched. CDR3: CASSLAFSGGAYEQYF. The CDR3 nucleotides read TGTGCCAGCAGCTTAGCGTTCAGCGGGGGGGCCTACGAGCAGTACTTC.

The chain carries TRBV4-1 and TRBJ1-2, with a weak D call TRBD1 (5 bases). From germline, CDR1 is MGHRA and CDR2 YSYEKL. The CDR3 sequence is 19 residues long. Trimming took off 0 bases at V and 1 base at J, with 21 bases between the two ends. The CDR3 reads CASSQEVRGSRQFNYGYTF. Written as DNA, the CDR3 is TGCGCCAGCAGCCAAGAGGTTAGGGGAAGTAGACAGTTTAACTATGGCTACACCTTC.

The chain employs TRBV7-2 and TRBJ1-2; unclear D gene. Germline CDR1 and CDR2: SGHTA and FQGNSA. With 4 bases removed from V and 5 bases from J, the gap between germline ends came to 14 bases. The CDR3 contains 14 residues. The DNA of the CDR3 is TGTGCCAGCAGCTCCCCGCGACACCTGTATGGCTACACCTTC. Its translation: CASSSPRHLYGYTF.

The chain links TRBV29-1 to TRBJ2-7, with D possibly matching TRBD2 (7 bases). This CDR3 comprises 14 residues. Germline V lookup: CDR1 SQVTM, CDR2 ANQGSEA. The ends were cut back, 4 bases at V and 2 bases at J, with 15 bases in the middle. CDR3 loop: CSVGGHGGTYEQYF. In DNA form, the CDR3 reads TGCAGCGTTGGGGGGCACGGGGGGACCTACGAGCAGTACTTC.

The genes are TRBV7-8 and TRBJ1-1; D not certain. Germline assignment: CDR1 SGHVS and CDR2 FQNEAQ. V was clipped by 5 bases and J by 4 bases, with 17 bases between them. This CDR3 contains 15 residues. CDR3 sequence reads: CASSPQTGSRTEAFF. In DNA form, the CDR3 reads TGTGCCAGCAGCCCTCAAACGGGGTCGCGCACTGAAGCTTTCTTT. Full variable domain (missing parts from reference TRBV7-8 and TRBJ1-1): GAGVSQSPRYKVAKRGQDVALRCDPISGHVSLFWYQQALGQGPEFLTYFQNEAQLDKSGLPSDRFFAERPEGSVSTLKIQRTQQEDSAVYLCASSPQTGSRTEAFFGQGTRLTVV.

As DNA, the CDR3 is TGTGCCAGCAGCTTCTCCGGGATTGCTGGAAACACCATATATTTT. Protein product: CASSFSGIAGNTIYF. The chain recombines TRBV5-4 with TRBJ1-3; D unresolved. With 2 bases removed from V and 2 bases from J, the gap between germline ends came to 11 bases. Germline loops: CDR1 SGHNT, CDR2 YYREEE (reference sequence). This CDR3 is built from 15 residues.

In DNA form, the CDR3 reads TGTGCCAGCAAGCGGGTCCCCGACCACCTGTATTTT. The encoded protein is CASKRVPDHLYF. The rearrangement links TRBV12-3 or TRBV12-4 to TRBJ2-3, with D possibly matching TRBD2 (6 bases). Trimming took off 7 bases at V and 14 bases at J, with 19 bases between the two ends. The CDR3 consists of 12 residues.

The chain joins TRBV27 to TRBJ2-2, with 15 bases aligning to TRBD2. J lost 5 bases, V lost 6 bases, and 7 bases had no gene match. The CDR3 loop spans 17 amino acids. Germline CDR1 and CDR2: MNHEY and SMNVEV (reference sequence). CDR3 DNA sequence: TGTGCCAGCAGCGGACTAGCGGGGGGGCTGGGTACCGGGGAGCTGTTTTTT. It translates to CASSGLAGGLGTGELFF.

This clone was seen more than once but under ten times. The J gene is TRBJ1-5, the V gene TRBV5-1, with 7 bases fitting TRBD1. Germline trimming cut 6 bases from V and 2 bases from J; bases unmatched to any gene: 17. Germline V gene data show CDR1 as SGHRS and CDR2 as YFSETQ. CDR3 length equals 18 residues. The CDR3 coding sequence is TGCGCCAGCATCGAGGGTGGACAGGTGGGGGGTGGCAATCAGCCCCAGCATTTT. The encoded protein is CASIEGGQVGGGNQPQHF.

This clone came up a few times. The rearrangement joins TRBV10-2 to TRBJ1-5; D unresolved. The CDR3 runs to 14 residues. Trimming removed 3 bases at V and 0 bases at J, with 6 bases between. From germline, CDR1 is WSHSY and CDR2 SAAADI. This chain's CDR3 is CASSDGYSNQPQHF. CDR3 DNA sequence: TGCGCCAGCAGTGACGGGTATAGCAATCAGCCCCAGCATTTT.

V is TRBV5-4 and J is TRBJ2-2, with 9 bases that match TRBD2. CDR3 size: 17 residues. CDR1 is SGHNT, CDR2 YYREEE, per germline (reference sequence). The junction had 8 bases not matched to a gene; V was cut back by 3 bases and J by 2 bases. The CDR3 DNA sequence: TGTGCCAGCAGCTCCCGCGGGGGGGGATCAAACACCGGGGAGCTGTTTTTT. Translation: CASSSRGGGSNTGELFF.

The CDR3 DNA reads as TGTGCCAGCAGCTCGAGACAGGATGCGGGCACTGAAGCTTTCTTT. Translation gives CASSSRQDAGTEAFF. The chain has TRBV7-8 and TRBJ1-1; the D gene is possibly TRBD1 (6 bases). V shed 4 bases and J shed 4 bases, with 16 bases lying between them. Germline CDR1 is SGHVS and CDR2 is FQNEAQ. The CDR3 is made up of 15 amino acids. Together with reference TRBV7-8 and TRBJ1-1, the CDR3 gives the full variable domain: GAGVSQSPRYKVAKRGQDVALRCDPISGHVSLFWYQQALGQGPEFLTYFQNEAQLDKSGLPSDRFFAERPEGSVSTLKIQRTQQEDSAVYLCASSSRQDAGTEAFFGQGTRLTVV.

This sequence joins TRBV2 and TRBJ2-1, with TRBD2 matching 8 bases. With 7 bases clipped from V and 2 bases from J, the junction kept 4 bases outside the gene matches. The germline V gene encodes CDR1 SNHLY and CDR2 FYNNEI. The CDR3 length is 14 residues. The CDR3 region is CASTLAGTYNEQFF. CDR3 DNA sequence: TGTGCCAGCACCTTAGCGGGAACCTACAATGAGCAGTTCTTC. The full variable domain, its missing parts supplied by reference TRBV2 and TRBJ2-1, is EPEVTQTPSHQVTQMGQEVILRCVPISNHLYFYWYRQILGQKVEFLVSFYNNEISEKSEIFDDQFSVERPDGSNFTLKIRSTKLEDSAMYFCASTLAGTYNEQFFGPGTRLTVL.

The chain recombines TRBV5-4 with TRBJ1-1; D gene uncertain. CDR1 is SGHNT, CDR2 YYREEE, per germline (reference sequence). The CDR3 spans 11 residues. V was cut by 4 bases and J by 8 bases, with 9 bases left in between. The CDR3 is CASSQAREAFF. CDR3 coding DNA: TGTGCCAGCAGCCAGGCTCGGGAAGCTTTCTTT.